A selection of T cell receptor beta chains follows, all from one sample in a study of identifying expanded T cells in peripheral blood. Assay used: immunoSEQ multiplex PCR; TCRdb lists only in-frame clones, some missing. The table records around 130,000 clones, 86% of them present only once. The sample taken for sequencing was blood. These receptors originate from a person aged 18 to 75 in good health. Each CDR3 is given with its conserved first and last residue. The D gene is left open where the match is weak. Clone size, where shown, is once, few, many, or a class for clones that have expanded.

>TRBD1|TRBV7-3|.|TRBJ2-7
TGTGCCAGCAGCTTCAAGAAGCGCGAAACCGGGACAGTTACCTACGAGCAGTACTTC
CASSFKKRETGTVTYEQYF
>.|TRBV13|.|TRBJ2-6
TGTGCCAGCAGCTTAGTAGACTCTGGGGCCAACGTCCTGACTTTC
CASSLVDSGANVLTF
>.|TRBV5-4|.|TRBJ2-2
TGTGCCAGCAGCTTGGTTGGTAGAGGGATAAACACCGGGGAGCTGTTTTTT
CASSLVGRGINTGELFF
>.|TRBV5-4|.|TRBJ1-2
TGTGCCAGCAGCCCCATCAGGCAGGATTATGGCTACACCTTC
CASSPIRQDYGYTF
>.|TRBV27|once|TRBJ2-2
TGTGCCAGCAGGCAACCAGGGTCCGGGGAGCTGTTTTTT
CASRQPGSGELFF
>.|TRBV28|.|TRBJ2-5
TGTGCCAGCAGGACGTACCAAGAGACCCAGTACTTC
CASRTYQETQYF
>.|TRBV5-1|once|TRBJ2-7
TGCGCCAGCAGCTCTGCTAGGGCAGGTGCCTACGAGCAGTACTTC
CASSSARAGAYEQYF
>.|TRBV21-1|.|TRBJ1-3
TGTGCCAGCACCCCTCGGGGATCGAGGAACACCATATATTTT
CASTPRGSRNTIYF
>.|TRBV2|.|TRBJ2-1
TGTGCCAGCAGAGGGGGAGGAGATTACAATGAGCAGTTCTTC
CASRGGGDYNEQFF
>.|TRBV25-1|.|TRBJ2-3
TGTGCCAGCAGGTACACAGATACGCAGTATTTT
CASRYTDTQYF
>.|TRBV23-1|few|TRBJ1-2
TGCGCCAGCAGTCAATTAAAGGTCGAGGGGAGAGCTGGCTACACCTTC
CASSQLKVEGRAGYTF